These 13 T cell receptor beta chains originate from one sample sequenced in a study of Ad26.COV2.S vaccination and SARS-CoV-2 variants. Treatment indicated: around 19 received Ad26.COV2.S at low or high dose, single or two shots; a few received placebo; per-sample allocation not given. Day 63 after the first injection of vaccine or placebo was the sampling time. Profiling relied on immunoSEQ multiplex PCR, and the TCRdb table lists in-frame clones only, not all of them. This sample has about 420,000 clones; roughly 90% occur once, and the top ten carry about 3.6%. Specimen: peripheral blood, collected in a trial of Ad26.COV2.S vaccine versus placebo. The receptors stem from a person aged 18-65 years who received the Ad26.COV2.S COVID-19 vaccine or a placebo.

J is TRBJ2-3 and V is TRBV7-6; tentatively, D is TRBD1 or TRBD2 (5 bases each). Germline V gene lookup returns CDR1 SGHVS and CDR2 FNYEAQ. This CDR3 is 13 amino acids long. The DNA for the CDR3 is TGTGCAGTACAGGCTAGCTGGGCAGATACGCAGTATTTT. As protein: CAVQASWADTQYF.

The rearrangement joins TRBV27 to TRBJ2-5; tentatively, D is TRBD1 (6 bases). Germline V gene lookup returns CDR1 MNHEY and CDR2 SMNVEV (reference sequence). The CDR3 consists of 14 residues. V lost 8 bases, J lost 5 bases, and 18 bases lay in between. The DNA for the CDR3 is TGTGCCAGCGCTCGGGACATTAGTCTGGAGACCCAGTACTTC. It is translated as CASARDISLETQYF.

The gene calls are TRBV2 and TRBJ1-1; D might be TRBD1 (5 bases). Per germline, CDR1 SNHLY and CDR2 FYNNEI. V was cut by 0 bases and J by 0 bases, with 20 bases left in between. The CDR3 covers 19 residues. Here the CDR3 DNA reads TGTGCCAGCAGTGAAGCGGGTCAGGGAATTTATCCCATGAACACTGAAGCTTTCTTT. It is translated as CASSEAGQGIYPMNTEAFF.

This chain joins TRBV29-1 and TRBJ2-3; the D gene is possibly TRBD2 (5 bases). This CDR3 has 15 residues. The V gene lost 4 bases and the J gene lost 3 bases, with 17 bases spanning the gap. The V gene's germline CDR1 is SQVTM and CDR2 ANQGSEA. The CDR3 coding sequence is TGCAGCGTTGGAGACTTCCTGACGGGAACAGATACGCAGTATTTT. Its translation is CSVGDFLTGTDTQYF.

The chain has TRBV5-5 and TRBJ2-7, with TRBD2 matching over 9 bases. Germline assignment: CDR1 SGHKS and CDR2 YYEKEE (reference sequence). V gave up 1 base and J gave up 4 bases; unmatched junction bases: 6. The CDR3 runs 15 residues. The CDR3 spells CASSLLSSGGYEQYF. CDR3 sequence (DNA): TGTGCCAGCAGCTTGTTGAGTAGCGGGGGTTACGAGCAGTACTTC.

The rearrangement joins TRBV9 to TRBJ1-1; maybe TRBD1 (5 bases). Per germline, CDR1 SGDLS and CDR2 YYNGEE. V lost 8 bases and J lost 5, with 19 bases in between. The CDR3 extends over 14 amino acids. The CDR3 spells CASDNLGGSTEAFF. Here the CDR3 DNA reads TGTGCCAGTGACAACTTGGGGGGAAGTACTGAAGCTTTCTTT.

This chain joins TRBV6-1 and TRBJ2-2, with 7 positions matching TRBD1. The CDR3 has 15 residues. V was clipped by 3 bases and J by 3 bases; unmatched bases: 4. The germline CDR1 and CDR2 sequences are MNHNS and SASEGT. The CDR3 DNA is TGTGCCAGCAGTGAGGCGACAGGGTACACCGGGGAGCTGTTTTTT. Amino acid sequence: CASSEATGYTGELFF.

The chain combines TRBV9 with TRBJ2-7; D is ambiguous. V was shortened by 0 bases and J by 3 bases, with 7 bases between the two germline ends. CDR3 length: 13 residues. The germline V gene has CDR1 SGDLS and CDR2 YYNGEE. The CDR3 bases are TGTGCCAGCAGCGTAGACGGGTACTACGAGCAGTACTTC. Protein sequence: CASSVDGYYEQYF.

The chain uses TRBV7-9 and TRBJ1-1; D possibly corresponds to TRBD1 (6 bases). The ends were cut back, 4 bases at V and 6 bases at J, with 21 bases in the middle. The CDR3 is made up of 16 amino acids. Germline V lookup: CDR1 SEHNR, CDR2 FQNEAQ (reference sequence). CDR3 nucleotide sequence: TGTGCCAGCAGCTCCGGGACATCCTTTAGCATGGCTGAAGCTTTCTTT. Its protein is CASSSGTSFSMAEAFF.

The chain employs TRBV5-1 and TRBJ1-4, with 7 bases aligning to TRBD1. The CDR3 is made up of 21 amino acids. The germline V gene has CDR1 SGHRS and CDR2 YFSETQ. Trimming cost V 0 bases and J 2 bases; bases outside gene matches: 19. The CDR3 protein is CASSLAQIPTGRLATNEKLFF. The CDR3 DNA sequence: TGCGCCAGCAGCTTGGCTCAAATTCCGACAGGGCGGTTAGCGACTAATGAAAAACTGTTTTTT. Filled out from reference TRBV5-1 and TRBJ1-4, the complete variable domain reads KAGVTQTPRYLIKTRGQQVTLSCSPISGHRSVSWYQQTPGQGLQFLFEYFSETQRNKGNFPGRFSGRQFSNSRSEMNVSTLELGDSALYLCASSLAQIPTGRLATNEKLFFGSGTQLSVL.

In DNA, the CDR3 is TGTGCCAGTAGTCTCCGGGTCTCCTCGGAATATGGAAACACCATATATTTT. The encoded protein is CASSLRVSSEYGNTIYF. The chain joins TRBV19 to TRBJ1-3, with D hard to call. The CDR3 contains 17 residues. Germline V lookup: CDR1 LNHDA, CDR2 SQIVND (reference sequence). V was pared by 5 bases and J by 3 bases, with 20 bases between.

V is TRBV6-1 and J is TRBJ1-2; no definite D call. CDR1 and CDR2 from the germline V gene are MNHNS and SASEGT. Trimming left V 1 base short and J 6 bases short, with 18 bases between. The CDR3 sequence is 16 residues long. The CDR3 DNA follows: TGTGCCAGCAGTGAAGATCCAGGCGCCCTTTTGGATGGCTACACCTTC. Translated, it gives CASSEDPGALLDGYTF.

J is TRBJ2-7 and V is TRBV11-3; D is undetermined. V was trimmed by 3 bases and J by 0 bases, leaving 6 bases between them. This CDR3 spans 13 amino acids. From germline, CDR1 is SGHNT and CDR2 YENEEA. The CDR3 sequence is CASSLLSSYEQYF. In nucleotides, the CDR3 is TGTGCCAGCAGCTTGCTCAGCTCCTACGAGCAGTACTTC.